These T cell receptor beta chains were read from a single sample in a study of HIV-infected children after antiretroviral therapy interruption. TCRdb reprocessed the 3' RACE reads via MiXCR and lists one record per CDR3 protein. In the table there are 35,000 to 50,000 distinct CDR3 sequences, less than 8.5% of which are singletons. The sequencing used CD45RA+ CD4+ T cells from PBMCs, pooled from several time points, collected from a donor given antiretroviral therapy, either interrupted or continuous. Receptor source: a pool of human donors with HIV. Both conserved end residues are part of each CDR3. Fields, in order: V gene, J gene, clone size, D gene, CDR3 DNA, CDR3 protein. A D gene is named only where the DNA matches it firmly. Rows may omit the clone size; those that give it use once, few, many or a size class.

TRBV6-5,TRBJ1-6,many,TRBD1,TGTGCCAGCTGTTCTCATAAGGGGGCCACCAATAATTCACCCCTCCACTTT,CASCSHKGATNNSPLHF
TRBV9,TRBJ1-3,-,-,TGTGCCAGCAGCGTAGCCCCGGCGATGGGGGGGCAAAACACCATATATTTT,CASSVAPAMGGQNTIYF
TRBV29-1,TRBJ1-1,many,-,TGCAGCGTTGATAGGCAGGGCCGCTGGAACACTGAAGCTTTCTTT,CSVDRQGRWNTEAFF
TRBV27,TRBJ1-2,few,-,TGCACCAGCAGTCCGGGCCAGTGCTATGGCTACACCTTC,CTSSPGQCYGYTF
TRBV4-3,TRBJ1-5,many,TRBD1,TGCGCCAGCAGCCTGCAGGGGGCTGGTCAGCCCCAGCATTTT,CASSLQGAGQPQHF
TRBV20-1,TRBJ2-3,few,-,TGCAGTGCTAGGGACCATACTAGCACAGATACGCAGTATTTT,CSARDHTSTDTQYF
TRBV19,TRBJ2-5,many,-,TGTGCCAGTAGTGATCGGCTGTACCAAGAGACCCAGTACTTC,CASSDRLYQETQYF
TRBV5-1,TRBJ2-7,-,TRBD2,TGCGCCAGCAGCTTTTCGGGAGGGCTATACGAGCAGTACTTC,CASSFSGGLYEQYF
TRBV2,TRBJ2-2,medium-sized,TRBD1,TGTGCCAGCAGCTCGGGACAGGGTGCAAACACCGGGCAGCTCTACTTT,CASSSGQGANTGQLYF
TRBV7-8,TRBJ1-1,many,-,TGTGCCAGCAGCATCGGCCTGAACACTGAAGCTTTCTTT,CASSIGLNTEAFF
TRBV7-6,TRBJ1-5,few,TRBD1,TGTGCCAGCAGCTTAAGGGGGCTGTGGGATCAGCCCCAGCATTTT,CASSLRGLWDQPQHF
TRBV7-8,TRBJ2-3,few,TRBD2,TGTGCCAGCAGCTTAGAGCTAGCGGCGGAGTATTTT,CASSLELAAEYF
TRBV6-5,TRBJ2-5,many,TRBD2,TGTGCCAGCAGCTCAATGCTAGCGGGGGTTGGAGAGACCCAGTACTTC,CASSSMLAGVGETQYF
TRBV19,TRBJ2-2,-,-,TGTGCCAGTAGTGTGCCGGAAGCGAACACCGGGGAGCTGTTTTTT,CASSVPEANTGELFF
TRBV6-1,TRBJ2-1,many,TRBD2,TGTGCCAGCAGTGCAGCTAGCGGGGGGCCCTATGAGCAGTTCTTC,CASSAASGGPYEQFF
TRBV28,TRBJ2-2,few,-,TGTGCCAGTCTTAGACGGGACACCGGGGAGCTGTTTTTT,CASLRRDTGELFF
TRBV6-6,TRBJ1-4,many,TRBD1,TGTGCCAGCAGTTACAGGACAGGGACAGGAGAAAAACTGTTTTTT,CASSYRTGTGEKLFF